These 8 T cell receptor beta chains were all obtained from the same sample, sequenced in a study of blood T cell repertoires in COVID-19. Sequencing was performed with immunoSEQ multiplex PCR; in TCRdb, only in-frame clones are kept and a portion is missing. The sample includes 220,000 or so clones, around 86% seen only once; the top ten take 6.5%. The sample taken for sequencing was peripheral blood. The source is a man aged 60-69 years who had recovered from COVID-19.

This chain connects TRBV4-3 to TRBJ1-6; D remains ambiguous. The CDR3 loop spans 14 amino acids. CDR1 and CDR2 from the germline V gene are LGHNA and YSLEER. Trimming took off 3 bases at V and 7 bases at J, with 10 bases between the two ends. The CDR3 DNA reads TGCGCCAGCAGCCACTCCATCGGGAATTCACCCCTCCACTTT. This gives the protein CASSHSIGNSPLHF.

The chain employs TRBV5-6 and TRBJ2-7; no definite D call. V was cut by 4 bases and J by 3 bases, with 8 bases left in between. CDR1 is SGHDT, CDR2 YYEEEE, per germline. The CDR3 has 12 amino acids. The chain's CDR3 is CASSRQSYEQYF. CDR3 coding DNA: TGTGCCAGCAGCCGACAAAGCTACGAGCAGTACTTC. Full variable domain (remainder filled in from reference TRBV5-6 and TRBJ2-7): DAGVTQSPTHLIKTRGQQVTLRCSPKSGHDTVSWYQQALGQGPQFIFQYYEEEERQRGNFPDRFSGHQFPNYSSELNVNALLLGDSALYLCASSRQSYEQYFGPGTRLTVT.

The CDR3 bases are TGTGCCAGCCGCCTGGCGGGCGAGCAGTACTTC. This translates into CASRLAGEQYF. The chain combines TRBV2 with TRBJ2-7; D possibly corresponds to TRBD2 (5 bases). The CDR3 consists of 11 residues. V was clipped by 8 bases and J by 6 bases, with 11 bases between them. Germline CDR1 is SNHLY and CDR2 is FYNNEI.

The chain employs TRBV5-1 and TRBJ2-3; TRBD1 matches 7 bases. V shed 2 bases and J 4 bases; nucleotides not matched to a gene: 7. Germline CDR1 reads SGHRS; CDR2 reads YFSETQ. The CDR3 has 15 amino acids. CDR3 coding DNA: TGCGCCAGCAGCTTTGGACAGGACATAGCAGATACGCAGTATTTT. It encodes CASSFGQDIADTQYF. The full variable domain, with the rest looked up from reference TRBV5-1 and TRBJ2-3, is KAGVTQTPRYLIKTRGQQVTLSCSPISGHRSVSWYQQTPGQGLQFLFEYFSETQRNKGNFPGRFSGRQFSNSRSEMNVSTLELGDSALYLCASSFGQDIADTQYFGPGTRLTVL.

The rearrangement uses TRBV20-1 and TRBJ2-7, with a possible D match to TRBD2 (5 bases). Deletions cut 3 bases from V and 0 bases from J, with 12 bases between. Germline V CDR1 and CDR2: DFQATT, SNEGSKA (reference sequence). The CDR3 has 14 residues. CDR3 amino acids: CSASLGGLSYEQYF. In DNA, the CDR3 is TGCAGTGCTAGTTTGGGCGGACTCTCCTACGAGCAGTACTTC.

CDR3 bases: TGTGCCTGGAGCGGACAGGAACTAGGGGCCAACGTCCTGACTTTC. It specifies CAWSGQELGANVLTF. The genes are TRBV30 and TRBJ2-6; TRBD1 matches at 7 bases. The length of the CDR3 is 15 residues. CDR1 and CDR2 from the germline V gene are GTSNPN and SVGIG (reference sequence). V dropped 3 bases and J dropped 4; count of bases not matched to a gene: 6. The entire variable domain, with the rest obtained from reference TRBV30 and TRBJ2-6, is as follows: SQTIHQWPATLVQPVGSPLSLECTVEGTSNPNLYWYRQAAGRGLQLLFYSVGIGQISSEVPQNLSASRPQDRQFILSSKKLLLSDSGFYLCAWSGQELGANVLTFGAGSRLTVL.

The chain combines TRBV5-3 with TRBJ1-6; D gene ambiguous. TRBV5-3 qualifies as an ORF whose function is uncertain. This CDR3 has 14 amino acids. With 6 bases removed from V and 6 bases from J, the gap between germline ends came to 13 bases. CDR3 sequence (DNA): TGTGCCAGAACAAGCCAGGTGGCTAATTCACCCCTCCACTTT. Encoded protein: CARTSQVANSPLHF.

The rearrangement links TRBV2 to TRBJ1-5; 8 bases map to TRBD1. Germline CDR1 is SNHLY and CDR2 is FYNNEI. V was pared by 7 bases and J by 6 bases, with 8 bases of the junction left unmatched. This CDR3 has 14 amino acids. The DNA for the CDR3 is TGTGCCAGCATGGACAGGGTATTCGGTCAGCCCCAGCATTTT. Translated, it gives CASMDRVFGQPQHF.